Here is one T cell receptor beta chain with its context. This could be a read error, since a much larger clone is one nucleotide away. The CDR3 runs 13 residues. Germline-derived CDR1 and CDR2 are SGHTA and FQGNSA. The sample belongs to a study of early T cells in non-severe SARS-CoV-2 infection. The protocol attached unique molecular identifiers to individual cDNA molecules. Via MiXCR, TCRdb re-called the 5' RACE reads, giving one row per CDR3 protein. The data show 80,000 or so distinct CDR3 sequences, roughly 13% seen once. The chain is built from TRBV7-2 and TRBJ2-5; D may correspond to TRBD1 or TRBD2 (5 bases each). This clonotype was obtained from an adult who was a healthcare worker with PCR-confirmed SARS-CoV-2 infection or an uninfected control (not recorded which). What was sequenced was whole blood. The CDR3 region has the DNA TGTGTCAGCCTCCGAGGGGCTGGGGAGACCCAGTACTTC. Amino acids: CVSLRGAGETQYF.